This T cell receptor (beta chain) was recovered during a study of T cells in tuberculosis. Comment on this clone: At one boundary the junction diverges from the germline segment, which might be a read error.

The CDR3 totals 11 residues. Germline V gene lookup returns CDR1 SGHTS and CDR2 YDEGEE. Using immunoSEQ multiplex PCR, the repertoire was profiled, and TCRdb retains in-frame clones only, with some absent. The sample records about 30,000 clones, roughly 90% being singletons. Described time point: new active TB diagnosis, blood taken before or within 7 days of starting treatment. The TCR was taken from an adult with tuberculosis. The specimen was PBMCs, collected at tuberculosis diagnosis. This chain connects TRBV5-8 to TRBJ2-7; D gene ambiguous. The DNA for the CDR3 is TGTGCCAGCATCTTGAACACCGAGCAGTACTTC. It translates to CASILNTEQYF.